This entry lists 12 T cell receptor beta chains sequenced from one sample in a study of spatial heterogeneity in lung cancer. Time point in this sample: blood at routine non-recurrence follow-up after resection. MiXCR was run by TCRdb on the 5' RACE reads, yielding one entry per CDR3 protein. This sample yields over 15,000 distinct CDR3 sequences, of which 5% to 7.5% are seen a single time; roughly a quarter belongs to the top ten. This specimen consisted of PBMCs, obtained at follow-up. Receptors originate from a male donor with early-stage non-small cell lung cancer.

This clonotype has a count of ten or more. The chain recombines TRBV19 with TRBJ2-7; D not resolved. CDR1 and CDR2 (germline): LNHDA, SQIVND (reference sequence). Between the trimmed V and J ends, which lost 3 bases and 4 bases, there was a span of 10 bases. The CDR3 has 13 amino acids. The CDR3 coding sequence is TGTGCCAGTAGTATTAAGGCGATGTACGAGCAGTACTTC. Its protein product is CASSIKAMYEQYF.

This clonotype has a count of ten or more. The chain combines TRBV4-1 with TRBJ1-5; 8 bases line up with TRBD1. The J segment lost 11 bases and the V segment lost 1 base, leaving 13 bases of the junction unmatched. Per the germline V gene, CDR1 is MGHRA and CDR2 is YSYEKL. This CDR3 spans 16 amino acids. The CDR3 reads CASSQVSGTGIKSQHF. CDR3 nucleotide sequence: TGCGCCAGCAGCCAAGTGTCCGGGACAGGAATCAAGTCCCAGCATTTT.

Comments on this clonotype: A single base separates this from a much larger clone, so it may be a read error. The DNA of the CDR3 is TGTGCCAGCAGTAGGACAGGGAAAGAGACCCAGTACTTC. Encoded protein: CASSRTGKETQYF. The chain employs TRBV6-1 and TRBJ2-5, with 8 bases fitting TRBD1. Losses at the gene ends were 5 bases for V and 3 bases for J; bases not matched to a gene: 2. The germline gives CDR1 MNHNS, CDR2 SASEGT. The CDR3 is made up of 13 amino acids.

This clonotype was observed many times. V usage is TRBV7-9 and J usage is TRBJ2-1, with D tentatively TRBD2 (6 bases). Trimming pared 6 bases from V and 0 bases from J, leaving 12 bases between. Germline lookup yields CDR1 SEHNR and CDR2 FQNEAQ (reference sequence). There are 15 residues in the CDR3. In nucleotides, the CDR3 is TGTGCCAGCAGAGCGGTCGGGAGCTCCTACAATGAGCAGTTCTTC. Translated: CASRAVGSSYNEQFF.

The table lists this clonotype with many counts. The chain combines TRBV5-6 with TRBJ1-4; possible D gene TRBD1, 5 bases. Trimming removed 2 bases at V and 10 bases at J, with 12 bases between. This CDR3 comprises 13 residues. Germline V gene sequence: CDR1 SGHDT, CDR2 YYEEEE. In DNA, the CDR3 is TGTGCCAGCAGCTTAGCTGACAGTGGAAAACTGTTTTTT. Translated, it gives CASSLADSGKLFF.

This clonotype was seen at least ten times. The gene calls are TRBV9 and TRBJ2-1; 12 bases map to TRBD2. J lost 1 base, V lost 2 bases, and 7 bases had no gene match. The CDR3 has 18 residues. Looked up from germline, CDR1 is SGDLS and CDR2 is YYNGEE. Here the CDR3 reads CASSVRLAGDWSYNEQFF. The CDR3 coding sequence is TGTGCCAGCAGCGTGAGACTAGCGGGAGACTGGTCCTACAATGAGCAGTTCTTC.

This clonotype was seen many times. The J gene is TRBJ2-7, the V gene TRBV24-1; 8 bases align to TRBD1. The V segment lost 4 bases and the J segment 0 bases; nucleotides outside the gene matches: 7. The germline V gene has CDR1 KGHDR and CDR2 SFDVKD. The CDR3 covers 16 residues. CDR3 DNA: TGTGCCACCAGTGAAGGAACAGGGGGTTCCTCCTACGAGCAGTACTTC. Translated, it gives CATSEGTGGSSYEQYF.

This clonotype was counted ten times or more. The chain has TRBV6-5 and TRBJ1-1; D remains ambiguous. Germline V gene sequence: CDR1 MNHEY, CDR2 SVGAGI. The CDR3 is 15 residues long. V gave up 0 bases and J gave up 1 base, with 9 bases separating them. The CDR3 here is CASSYSRAANTEAFF. The CDR3 DNA sequence: TGTGCCAGCAGTTACTCGAGGGCCGCGAACACTGAAGCTTTCTTT.

This clonotype rates as medium-sized. The chain employs TRBV25-1 and TRBJ2-1; 11 bases fit TRBD2. J was trimmed by 5 bases and V by 1 base; bases with no gene match: 4. In germline, CDR1 is MGHDK, CDR2 SYGVNS. This CDR3 comprises 16 residues. The CDR3 nucleotides read TGTGCCAGCAGTGAATTGGGGACTAGCGGAAACAATGAGCAGTTCTTC. Translation: CASSELGTSGNNEQFF. Variable domain in full (rest from reference TRBV25-1 and TRBJ2-1): EADIYQTPRYLVIGTGKKITLECSQTMGHDKMYWYQQDPGMELHLIHYSYGVNSTEKGDLSSESTVSRIRTEHFPLTLESARPSHTSQYLCASSELGTSGNNEQFFGPGTRLTVL.

This clonotype was observed many times. The rearrangement uses TRBV7-2 and TRBJ2-1; D possibly corresponds to TRBD2 (6 bases). Germline CDR1 reads SGHTA; CDR2 reads FQGNSA. The V gene lost 3 bases and the J gene lost 7 bases, with 10 bases spanning the gap. The CDR3 extends over 13 amino acids. CDR3 coding DNA: TGTGCCAGCAGCTTCGGGGGATCGAATGAGCAGTTCTTC. It translates to CASSFGGSNEQFF.

In its sample, this clonotype was seen many times. V and J are TRBV9 and TRBJ2-3, with 7 bases lining up with TRBD2. Per the germline V gene, CDR1 is SGDLS and CDR2 is YYNGEE. The V segment lost 4 bases and the J segment 4 bases; nucleotides outside the gene matches: 9. This CDR3 has 15 amino acids. CDR3: CASSPELAGADTQYF. The CDR3 DNA reads as TGTGCCAGCAGCCCAGAGTTGGCGGGAGCAGATACGCAGTATTTT.

This clonotype has a count of ten or more. The gene calls are TRBV6-5 and TRBJ2-3, with 7 bases aligning to TRBD2. The CDR3 is 13 amino acids. J gave up 4 bases and V 5 bases, and 3 bases lay outside the gene matches. The V gene's germline CDR1 is MNHEY and CDR2 SVGAGI. CDR3 sequence reads: CASSGLAADTQYF. The CDR3 DNA follows: TGTGCCAGCAGTGGCCTAGCGGCAGATACGCAGTATTTT.